The 7 T cell receptor beta chains below were found in one sample sequenced in a study of cytomegalovirus exposure and HLA in healthy donors. Method: immunoSEQ multiplex PCR; TCRdb's copy keeps in-frame clones and lacks some. Of approximately 160,000 clones listed, roughly nine tenths were seen once; the top ten hold about 5.8%. Sample: PBMCs. The receptors come from a woman under 40 in good health and CMV-seronegative.

This chain links TRBV5-6 with TRBJ1-1, with D unclear. Germline CDR1 and CDR2: SGHDT and YYEEEE. V was pared by 1 base and J by 3 bases, with 19 bases between. CDR3 size: 17 residues. As DNA, the CDR3 is TGTGCCAGCAGCTTGTTCTACGTAGGGTACAAGGACACTGAAGCTTTCTTT. This sequence encodes CASSLFYVGYKDTEAFF.

Details on this clone: Compared with germline, one end of the junction differs, possibly owing to a read error. This chain joins TRBV7-7 and TRBJ2-5; 7 nucleotides match TRBD2. CDR1 and CDR2 from the germline V gene are SSHAT and FNYEAQ (reference sequence). The length of the CDR3 is 14 residues. Here the CDR3 reads CASSSPTSSETQYF. DNA for the CDR3: TGTGCTAGCAGCTCGCCGACTAGCTCGGAGACCCAGTACTTC.

The chain recombines TRBV15 with TRBJ2-3; 7 bases map to TRBD2. This CDR3 contains 15 residues. Looked up from germline, CDR1 is LNHNV and CDR2 is YYDKDF (reference sequence). V lost 4 bases, J lost 4 bases, and 8 bases stayed unmatched. The CDR3 sequence is CATSNWAGEADTQYF. DNA of the CDR3: TGTGCCACCAGCAACTGGGCGGGGGAAGCAGATACGCAGTATTTT.

CDR3 loop: CASSQRAGEVGELFF. In nucleotides, the CDR3 is TGCGCCAGCAGCCAAAGAGCGGGGGAGGTCGGGGAGCTGTTTTTT. The gene calls are TRBV4-3 and TRBJ2-2; TRBD2 agrees at 8 bases. The CDR3 has 15 amino acids. Losses at the gene ends were 2 bases for V and 7 bases for J; bases not matched to a gene: 6. Germline CDR1 and CDR2: LGHNA and YSLEER.

The chain carries TRBV15 and TRBJ1-3; D is uncertain. The germline CDR1 and CDR2 sequences are LNHNV and YYDKDF (reference sequence). V shed 0 bases and J shed 0 bases, with 6 bases lying between them. The CDR3 extends over 15 amino acids. The DNA of the CDR3 is TGTGCCACCAGCAGAGATCAGGCCTCTGGAAACACCATATATTTT. Its protein is CATSRDQASGNTIYF.

This clone was observed once. The chain joins TRBV20-1 to TRBJ2-1, with D unclear. With 1 base removed from V and 8 bases from J, the gap between germline ends came to 3 bases. The CDR3 length is 10 residues. Germline assignment: CDR1 DFQATT and CDR2 SNEGSKA (reference sequence). The CDR3 region is CSARAYEQFF. For the CDR3, the DNA is TGCAGTGCTAGAGCGTATGAGCAGTTCTTC.

This sequence joins TRBV29-1 and TRBJ1-1, with D tentatively TRBD1 (5 bases). The CDR3 runs to 12 residues. The V end lost 3 bases, the J end lost 6 bases, and 11 bases lay between the germline ends. Per the germline V gene, CDR1 is SQVTM and CDR2 is ANQGSEA. The chain's CDR3 is CSVDGGGAEAFF. The CDR3 nucleotides read TGCAGCGTTGACGGGGGAGGGGCTGAAGCTTTCTTT.